Following are 6 T cell receptor beta chains from one sample sequenced in a study of CD8+ T cells in alopecia areata. Documented treatment: oral pan-JAK inhibitor, 5-10 mg twice daily. Extracted RNA was reverse transcribed, and the resulting cDNA served as sequencing template. Assay: immunoSEQ multiplex PCR; the TCRdb copy retains only in-frame clones and omits some. The table has 150,000 to 200,000 clones, approximately 57% seen once. Sequences were derived from CD4+ T cells sorted from blood, sampled at week 24, from a patient treated with tofacitinib. These receptors were taken from a human donor with alopecia areata.

The chain links TRBV9 to TRBJ2-3; tentatively, D is TRBD1 (6 bases). CDR3 length: 14 amino acids. Trimming took 4 bases from V and 2 from J, leaving 11 bases between them. The germline V gene encodes CDR1 SGDLS and CDR2 YYNGEE. CDR3 loop: CASSSGHPTDTQYF. The CDR3 nucleotides are TGTGCCAGCAGCTCGGGACACCCCACAGATACGCAGTATTTT.

This clone appeared a few times. This same CDR3 is encoded by further DNA sequences in the sample. This rearrangement joins TRBV6-5 to TRBJ1-2, with D perhaps matching TRBD1 (6 bases). This CDR3 comprises 14 residues. Germline-derived CDR1 and CDR2 are MNHEY and SVGAGI. V gave up 6 bases and J gave up 4 bases, with 15 bases separating them. CDR3 region: CASSPEGGGYGYTF. The CDR3 region has the DNA TGTGCCAGCAGCCCCGAGGGGGGGGGCTATGGCTACACCTTC.

The chain carries TRBV9 and TRBJ2-5; D is undetermined. This CDR3 is built from 14 residues. V was cut by 0 bases and J by 1 base, with 7 bases left in between. Germline CDR1 SGDLS, CDR2 YYNGEE. CDR3 bases: TGTGCCAGCAGCGTAGGACACGCCCAAGAGACCCAGTACTTC. It is translated as CASSVGHAQETQYF. Together with reference TRBV9 and TRBJ2-5, the CDR3 gives the full variable domain: DSGVTQTPKHLITATGQRVTLRCSPRSGDLSVYWYQQSLDQGLQFLIQYYNGEERAKGNILERFSAQQFPDLHSELNLSSLELGDSALYFCASSVGHAQETQYFGPGTRLLVL.

The J gene is TRBJ1-2, the V gene TRBV2, with D perhaps TRBD1 (6 bases). The CDR3 contains 14 residues. V was clipped by 2 bases and J by 6 bases, with 13 bases between them. CDR1 and CDR2 (germline): SNHLY, FYNNEI. The CDR3 coding sequence is TGTGCCAGCAGTGAATCCTACAGGGCGGATGGCTACACCTTC. Translation: CASSESYRADGYTF.

The rearrangement links TRBV15 to TRBJ2-7; 10 positions agree with TRBD1. The CDR3 has 16 amino acids. V lost 0 bases, J lost 4 bases, and 6 bases stayed unmatched. Germline CDR1 LNHNV, CDR2 YYDKDF (reference sequence). Here the CDR3 DNA reads TGTGCCACCAGCAGAGATCCCGGGGACAGGGGTTACGAGCAGTACTTC. Protein product: CATSRDPGDRGYEQYF.

V usage is TRBV29-1 and J usage is TRBJ2-2; D is ambiguous. Germline V gene lookup returns CDR1 SQVTM and CDR2 ANQGSEA. The CDR3 contains 14 residues. V was clipped by 5 bases and J by 6 bases, with 16 bases between them. The chain's CDR3 is CSVRRRSTAGELFF. The DNA of the CDR3 is TGCAGCGTTCGACGACGGTCTACCGCCGGGGAGCTGTTTTTT.